The rows below give T cell receptor beta chains drawn from one sample of a study of OX40 agonist ivuxolimab in advanced cancers. Some clones are missing from TCRdb's copy, which holds only in-frame ones; the method was immunoSEQ multiplex PCR. The sample comprises tens of thousands of clones, roughly 90% of which are singletons, and 18% rests with the top ten. This specimen was CD4+ or CD8+ T cells sorted from blood, taken in a trial of the OX40 agonist ivuxolimab. Receptors were obtained from an adult with an advanced solid tumor such as melanoma, head and neck, liver or kidney cancer. Each CDR3 is given with its conserved first and last residue. A D gene is named only where the DNA matches it firmly. For some rows the clone size is stated as once, few or many, or as a class when expanded; others skip it.

size	D	length	V	J	CDR3	DNA
-	-	13	TRBV5-1	TRBJ2-2	CASSLVWTGELFF	TGCGCCAGCAGCTTGGTCTGGACCGGGGAGCTGTTTTTT
-	-	14	TRBV4-2	TRBJ1-1	CASSLGTGITEAFF	TGTGCCAGCAGCTTGGGGACGGGTATCACTGAAGCTTTCTTT
-	-	14	TRBV5-6	TRBJ1-3	CASSLGDTRNTIYF	TGTGCCAGCAGCTTGGGGGACACCAGAAACACCATATATTTT
-	-	15	TRBV4-1	TRBJ2-7	CASSQVHDSKYEQYF	TGCGCCAGCAGCCAAGTTCACGACAGCAAGTACGAGCAGTACTTC
-	-	13	TRBV6-1	TRBJ1-1	CASPRVMNTEAFF	TGTGCCAGCCCACGGGTGATGAACACTGAAGCTTTCTTT
-	-	15	TRBV6-1	TRBJ2-2	CASRSGSLQTGELFF	TGTGCCAGCAGGTCCGGCTCACTTCAGACCGGGGAGCTGTTTTTT
-	-	14	TRBV12-5	TRBJ2-2	CASGLGGNTGELFF	TGTGCTAGTGGTTTGGGTGGGAACACCGGGGAGCTGTTTTTT
once	-	13	TRBV27	TRBJ2-2	CASSQANTGELFF	TGTGCCAGCAGTCAAGCGAACACCGGGGAGCTGTTTTTT
-	TRBD1	15	TRBV13	TRBJ1-1	CASSSSGTGYSEAFF	TGTGCCAGCAGCTCTTCCGGGACAGGGTATAGTGAAGCTTTCTTT
-	-	15	TRBV4-1	TRBJ1-4	CASSQDETGRGKLFF	TGCGCCAGCAGCCAAGACGAGACAGGACGAGGAAAACTGTTTTTT
-	TRBD1	15	TRBV27	TRBJ2-7	CASRDPGTGRYEQYF	TGTGCCAGCAGAGACCCCGGGACAGGGAGGTACGAGCAGTACTTC
-	TRBD2	17	TRBV19	TRBJ2-1	CASSMTSGAYSYNEQFF	TGTGCCAGTAGTATGACTAGCGGGGCTTACTCCTACAATGAGCAGTTCTTC
few	-	15	TRBV6-1	TRBJ1-6	CASSEARGNNSPLHF	TGTGCCAGCAGTGAAGCGAGGGGCAATAATTCACCCCTCCACTTT
-	TRBD1	15	TRBV11-2	TRBJ2-3	CASSAGTGITDTQYF	TGTGCCAGCAGCGCCGGGACAGGTATCACAGATACGCAGTATTTT
-	TRBD1	15	TRBV27	TRBJ1-5	CASRMQGDSNQPQHF	TGTGCCAGCAGAATGCAGGGGGATAGCAATCAGCCCCAGCATTTT
-	-	13	TRBV6-5	TRBJ1-2	CASSYFGGDGYTF	TGTGCCAGCAGTTACTTCGGGGGGGATGGCTACACCTTC
-	-	13	TRBV19	TRBJ2-1	CASSIGVYNEQFF	TGTGCCAGTAGTATAGGAGTTTACAATGAGCAGTTCTTC
-	TRBD1	15	TRBV7-9	TRBJ1-6	CASSFPGTGGLPLHF	TGTGCCAGCAGCTTCCCCGGGACAGGGGGCTTGCCCCTCCACTTT
-	-	17	TRBV7-9	TRBJ2-1	CASSSTLKGGNFGEQFF	TGTGCCAGCAGCTCCACCCTCAAGGGAGGTAACTTCGGGGAGCAGTTCTTC
once	-	14	TRBV7-8	TRBJ2-3	CASSPRGTEDTQYF	TGTGCCAGCAGCCCACGGGGTACGGAAGATACGCAGTATTTT